This entry is about one T cell receptor beta chain. What it recognizes is unknown. The entry originates in a study of Tregs in tolerant kidney transplant recipients. Regarding the study as a whole: Donor-specific Treg expansion exceeded global Treg expansion in tolerant patients, suggesting antigen drive. Biological reproducibility was not directly addressed, but technical replication error appeared minimal. Changing PCR primers prevented nucleotide comparison between some patients' samples. Validation in larger populations is needed because few patients were studied.

Related graft donors supplied nonmyeloablative bone marrow transplants, and mixed chimerism was transient. J gave up 1 base and V 5 bases, and 11 bases lay outside the gene matches. Germline values: CDR1 SGHAT, CDR2 FQNNGV. This CDR3 spans 16 amino acids. Sequenced by immunoSEQ multiplex PCR; TCRdb stores in-frame clones only, minus some. This sample has about 50,000 clones, with roughly 87% found just once. This sequence joins TRBV11-2 and TRBJ2-7; 7 bases are shared with TRBD2. The TCR sequence derives from a human patient who received a combined kidney and bone marrow transplant. Certain T cells may be donor cells from the graft. The sequencing used CD8+ T cells from blood (PBMCs), collected 12 months after the transplant. CDR3 in DNA: TGTGCCAGCAGCCCATTCTTCAGCGGGATTTCCTACGAGCAGTACTTC. This translates into CASSPFFSGISYEQYF. Supplemented by reference TRBV11-2 and TRBJ2-7, the full variable domain reads EAGVAQSPRYKIIEKRQSVAFWCNPISGHATLYWYQQILGQGPKLLIQFQNNGVVDDSQLPKDRFSAERLKGVDSTLKIQPAKLEDSAVYLCASSPFFSGISYEQYFGPGTRLTVT.